Shown below are 20 T cell receptor beta chains from a single sample sequenced in a study of post-analysis software for immune sequencing data. Incorporated into the TCR beta cDNA libraries were unique molecular identifiers, which served to reduce PCR and sequencing biases. One entry per CDR3 protein results from TCRdb running MiXCR on the PCR reads. The table shows 150,000 to 200,000 distinct CDR3 sequences, with roughly 40% occurring only once. Specimen: blood, collected after autologous hematopoietic stem cell transplantation. The receptors here all came from a girl aged 5-17 years with multiple sclerosis.

With respect to this clonotype: A much bigger clone sits one base away, suggesting this may be a read error. The chain joins TRBV11-1 to TRBJ2-1; D remains unclear. The CDR3 has 13 residues. V lost 3 bases and J lost 6, with 9 bases in between. Germline lookup yields CDR1 SGHAT and CDR2 FQDESV (reference sequence). In DNA form, the CDR3 reads TGTGCCAGCAGCTTTCAACCGAGCAATGAGCAGTTCTTC. As protein: CASSFQPSNEQFF.

This sequence joins TRBV25-1 and TRBJ2-7; a weak D match, TRBD2 (6 bases). The V gene lost 5 bases and the J gene lost 0 bases, with 17 bases spanning the gap. The germline V gene has CDR1 MGHDK and CDR2 SYGVNS. CDR3 length: 16 residues. The CDR3 protein is CASSRRAGDISYEQYF. CDR3 sequence (DNA): TGTGCCAGCAGTCGCCGAGCGGGTGATATCTCCTACGAGCAGTACTTC.

This clonotype was counted many times. CDR3: CASSPPLAGVVFF. In DNA form, the CDR3 reads TGTGCCAGCAGCCCCCCCTTGGCGGGGGTAGTGTTCTTC. The rearrangement uses TRBV7-2 and TRBJ2-1, with TRBD2 identical over 7 bases. This CDR3 is 13 amino acids long. CDR1 is SGHTA and CDR2 is FQGNSA in the germline V gene. Trimming cost V 5 bases and J 15 bases; bases outside gene matches: 13.

This clonotype has more than one count but fewer than ten. The chain joins TRBV20-1 to TRBJ2-3, with TRBD2 matching over 7 bases. Germline CDR1 DFQATT, CDR2 SNEGSKA (reference sequence). V shed 3 bases and J 0 bases; nucleotides not matched to a gene: 9. The CDR3 contains 16 residues. The CDR3 sequence is CSASSLREASTDTQYF. DNA for the CDR3: TGCAGTGCTAGTAGTCTCCGGGAGGCTAGCACAGATACGCAGTATTTT.

The chain carries TRBV9 and TRBJ2-5; possibly TRBD2 for D (5 bases). Trimming removed 4 bases from V and 2 bases from J, with 12 bases in between. The germline V gene encodes CDR1 SGDLS and CDR2 YYNGEE. The CDR3 contains 14 residues. Written as DNA, the CDR3 is TGTGCCAGCAGCCCCCGACGGGATCAAGAGACCCAGTACTTC. Protein sequence: CASSPRRDQETQYF. Supplemented by reference TRBV9 and TRBJ2-5, the full variable domain reads DSGVTQTPKHLITATGQRVTLRCSPRSGDLSVYWYQQSLDQGLQFLIQYYNGEERAKGNILERFSAQQFPDLHSELNLSSLELGDSALYFCASSPRRDQETQYFGPGTRLLVL.

This clonotype showed up many times. The CDR3 here is CSVQGGRSGYTF. The CDR3 nucleotides are TGCAGCGTTCAAGGGGGGAGGTCCGGCTACACCTTC. The chain has TRBV29-1 and TRBJ1-2; D may be TRBD1 (6 bases). V shed 5 bases and J shed 8 bases, with 15 bases lying between them. This CDR3 is 12 amino acids long. Germline values: CDR1 SQVTM, CDR2 ANQGSEA.

A few counts support this clonotype. The chain joins TRBV27 to TRBJ1-1, with D hard to call. V dropped 8 bases and J dropped 1 base, with 8 bases sitting between them. Germline CDR1 and CDR2: MNHEY and SMNVEV (reference sequence). The CDR3 extends over 12 amino acids. CDR3 in DNA: TGTGCCAGCCATTCGGGGAACACTGAAGCTTTCTTT. Encoded protein: CASHSGNTEAFF.

The chain employs TRBV30 and TRBJ2-2; tentatively, D is TRBD2 (5 bases). Deletions cut 3 bases from V and 3 bases from J, with 8 bases between. The CDR3 covers 13 residues. The germline V gene has CDR1 GTSNPN and CDR2 SVGIG (reference sequence). Written as DNA, the CDR3 is TGTGCCTGGAGGGACTTCTACACCGGGGAGCTGTTTTTT. Protein product: CAWRDFYTGELFF.

Concerning this clonotype itself: The junction departs from the called germline gene at one end, perhaps through a read error. V gene TRBV7-8 combines with J gene TRBJ1-5, with D possibly TRBD1 on 5 matching bases. The CDR3 sequence is 16 residues long. Germline-derived CDR1 and CDR2 are SGHVS and FQNEAQ. The CDR3 here is CASSQGVRGSNQPRHF. The CDR3 DNA is TGTGCCAGCAGCCAAGGGGTACGGGGGAGCAATCAGCCCCGGCATTTT.

In this sample, this clonotype turned up many times. The chain joins TRBV20-1 to TRBJ2-3, with 7 positions matching TRBD2. Germline values: CDR1 DFQATT, CDR2 SNEGSKA (reference sequence). Trimming removed 1 base from V and 2 bases from J; junction bases left unmatched: 3. The CDR3 spans 14 residues. The CDR3 reads CSARGLALTDTQYF. The DNA for the CDR3 is TGCAGTGCTAGAGGACTAGCCCTCACAGATACGCAGTATTTT.

The chain has TRBV27 and TRBJ2-3, with unresolved D. This CDR3 has 10 amino acids. Germline CDR1 and CDR2: MNHEY and SMNVEV (reference sequence). V gave up 4 bases and J gave up 7 bases, with 3 bases separating them. The CDR3 loop reads CASSSHTQYF. The CDR3 region has the DNA TGTGCCAGCAGTTCTCATACGCAGTATTTT.

This rearrangement joins TRBV30 to TRBJ2-6; D unresolved. Germline V lookup: CDR1 GTSNPN, CDR2 SVGIG (reference sequence). Trimming cost V 2 bases and J 0 bases, with 17 bases left between them. CDR3 length equals 18 residues. The DNA for the CDR3 is TGTGCCTGGAGTCCATCGGGTTCACTCTTCTCTGGGGCCAACGTCCTGACTTTC. Its protein is CAWSPSGSLFSGANVLTF.

This clonotype was picked up one time. The rearrangement uses TRBV18 and TRBJ2-1; maybe TRBD2 (6 bases). CDR3 length equals 15 residues. V was trimmed by 6 bases and J by 2 bases, leaving 14 bases between them. Germline CDR1 is KGHSH and CDR2 is LQKENI. The CDR3: CASSPLASPYNEQFF. CDR3 nucleotide sequence: TGTGCCAGCTCCCCCCTAGCGAGCCCCTACAATGAGCAGTTCTTC. Looking up the rest from reference TRBV18 and TRBJ2-1 gives the full variable domain: NAGVMQNPRHLVRRRGQEARLRCSPMKGHSHVYWYRQLPEEGLKFMVYLQKENIIDESGMPKERFSAEFPKEGPSILRIQQVVRGDSAAYFCASSPLASPYNEQFFGPGTRLTVL.

The chain uses TRBV5-1 and TRBJ2-1; a possible D gene is TRBD1 (6 bases). This CDR3 has 14 amino acids. In germline, CDR1 is SGHRS, CDR2 YFSETQ. V lost 4 bases, J lost 3 bases, and 11 bases lay in between. The CDR3 protein is CASSVDSSYNEQFF. In DNA, the CDR3 is TGCGCCAGCAGCGTGGACAGCAGCTACAATGAGCAGTTCTTC.

Points on this clonotype: At one boundary the junction diverges from the germline segment, which might be a read error. The rearrangement uses TRBV2 and TRBJ2-1; 11 bases line up with TRBD2. CDR3 length: 14 amino acids. The germline CDR1 and CDR2 sequences are SNHLY and FYNNEI. CDR3 in DNA: TGTGTCAGCCCCGGTCTAGCGGGAGGCGATGAGCAGTTCTTT. This sequence encodes CVSPGLAGGDEQFF. Drawing the rest from reference TRBV2 and TRBJ2-1, the complete variable domain is EPEVTQTPSHQVTQMGQEVILRCVPISNHLYFYWYRQILGQKVEFLVSFYNNEISEKSEIFDDQFSVERPDGSNFTLKIRSTKLEDSAMYFCVSPGLAGGDEQFFGPGTRLTVL.

This clonotype turned up a few times. This chain uses TRBV18 with TRBJ2-7; D perhaps matches TRBD2 (5 bases). The germline V and J ends were trimmed by 3 bases and 0 bases, with 15 bases remaining between them. CDR3 size: 16 residues. From germline, CDR1 is KGHSH and CDR2 LQKENI. The CDR3 here is CASSPALSGLSYEQYF. The CDR3 DNA sequence: TGTGCCAGCTCACCGGCGTTGAGCGGCCTCTCCTACGAGCAGTACTTC.

This rearrangement joins TRBV20-1 to TRBJ2-1, with D perhaps TRBD2 (7 bases). This CDR3 has 15 residues. Germline CDR1 and CDR2: DFQATT and SNEGSKA (reference sequence). V lost 2 bases to trimming and J lost 2 bases, with 13 bases between them. CDR3 protein: CSARTREGAYNEQFF. CDR3 coding DNA: TGCAGTGCTAGAACCAGGGAGGGGGCCTACAATGAGCAGTTCTTC.

The chain uses TRBV7-9 and TRBJ1-1; D is possibly TRBD1 (6 bases). The CDR3 has 15 residues. CDR1 is SEHNR, CDR2 FQNEAQ, per germline (reference sequence). V was pared by 5 bases and J by 5 bases, with 18 bases between. CDR3 sequence reads: CASSPPGHSRTEAFF. Here the CDR3 DNA reads TGTGCCAGCAGCCCTCCGGGACACTCGAGGACTGAAGCTTTCTTT.

The chain uses TRBV28 and TRBJ2-5; D remains ambiguous. Per the germline V gene, CDR1 is MDHEN and CDR2 is SYDVKM. The CDR3 extends over 14 amino acids. Trimming removed 2 bases at V and 0 bases at J, with 7 bases between. CDR3 coding DNA: TGTGCCAGCAGTTTAGGGCGGTACCAAGAGACCCAGTACTTC. Amino acid sequence: CASSLGRYQETQYF.

J is TRBJ1-2 and V is TRBV20-1, with 7 bases fitting TRBD1. V lost 1 base, J lost 2 bases, and 4 bases stayed unmatched. CDR1 is DFQATT, CDR2 SNEGSKA, per germline (reference sequence). CDR3 size: 14 residues. In DNA form, the CDR3 reads TGCAGTGCTAGAGCCCGACAGGGAAACTATGGCTACACCTTC. It is translated as CSARARQGNYGYTF.